One and the same sample provided the 21 T cell receptor beta chains below, sequenced in a study of blood T cell repertoires in COVID-19 (dated by TCRdb to 2018 to 2020). Library preparation used the immunoSEQ multiplex PCR assay. What TCRdb holds here is the immuneACCESS table cut down to in-frame rearrangements. Part of the clones is not present; checked against another copy, under half of the missing clones reflect an unresolved V gene, and the others are unexplained. For this sample the table gives 100,000 to 150,000 clones, of which about 85% were detected only once. 8% to 10% of the sample goes to the ten largest clones. Specimen: peripheral blood. The receptors derive from a man aged 40-50 years with active or convalescent COVID-19.

V usage is TRBV7-3 and J usage is TRBJ2-2; D is undetermined. Germline lookup yields CDR1 SGHTA and CDR2 FQGTGA. V was pared by 1 base and J by 0 bases, with 9 bases between. This CDR3 contains 16 residues. CDR3: CASSLISTSNTGELFF. Written as DNA, the CDR3 is TGTGCCAGCAGCTTAATTTCCACTTCGAACACCGGGGAGCTGTTTTTT.

This clone was detected a few times. The V call is TRBV2, the J call TRBJ1-1; possibly TRBD1 for D (5 bases). Germline V gives CDR1 SNHLY, CDR2 FYNNEI. The germline V and J ends were trimmed by 4 bases and 0 bases, with 12 bases remaining between them. The CDR3 spans 15 residues. In nucleotides, the CDR3 is TGTGCCAGCAGTGTACCTGGAGGGGTGAACACTGAAGCTTTCTTT. This gives the protein CASSVPGGVNTEAFF.

V gene TRBV19 combines with J gene TRBJ1-4; 7 nucleotides match TRBD1. Germline CDR1 is LNHDA and CDR2 is SQIVND (reference sequence). The CDR3 contains 14 residues. Trimming at V came to 7 bases and at J to 7 bases, leaving 9 bases not matched to a gene. This CDR3 reads CASKSGQIGEKLFF. The CDR3 bases are TGTGCCAGTAAGTCGGGACAGATAGGTGAAAAACTGTTTTTT.

This chain connects TRBV30 to TRBJ1-2, with 9 bases identical to TRBD1. J gave up 6 bases and V 8 bases, and 7 bases lay outside the gene matches. The CDR3 loop spans 12 amino acids. Germline CDR1 and CDR2: GTSNPN and SVGIG (reference sequence). CDR3 in amino acids: CAGTTGGDGYTF. The CDR3 DNA sequence: TGTGCCGGGACTACAGGGGGCGATGGCTACACCTTC.

The chain carries TRBV4-2 and TRBJ2-3; TRBD2 agrees at 9 bases. Looked up from germline, CDR1 is LGHNA and CDR2 is YNFKEQ. This CDR3 is built from 20 residues. The junction had 13 bases not matched to a gene; V was cut back by 0 bases and J by 0 bases. Written as DNA, the CDR3 is TGTGCCAGCAGCCAAGATCCGTGGGCGGGGGGGGCTTCTAGCACAGATACGCAGTATTTT. Amino acids: CASSQDPWAGGASSTDTQYF.

V gene TRBV9 combines with J gene TRBJ2-1, with D perhaps TRBD1 (6 bases). Germline assignment: CDR1 SGDLS and CDR2 YYNGEE. V was trimmed by 1 base and J by 7 bases, leaving 18 bases between them. The CDR3 is 16 residues long. The CDR3 sequence: CASSVTAGVSGNEQFF. The CDR3 bases are TGTGCCAGCAGCGTAACAGCAGGGGTGAGTGGGAATGAGCAGTTCTTC. The variable domain in full, completed from reference TRBV9 and TRBJ2-1, reads DSGVTQTPKHLITATGQRVTLRCSPRSGDLSVYWYQQSLDQGLQFLIQYYNGEERAKGNILERFSAQQFPDLHSELNLSSLELGDSALYFCASSVTAGVSGNEQFFGPGTRLTVL.

The chain employs TRBV27 and TRBJ2-7; the match to TRBD2 covers 12 bases. The V gene's germline CDR1 is MNHEY and CDR2 SMNVEV (reference sequence). The CDR3 length is 17 residues. V was clipped by 6 bases and J by 0 bases; unmatched bases: 9. The CDR3 DNA is TGTGCCAGCAGCCTTACTAGCGGGGGGCGAAGCTCCTACGAGCAGTACTTC. Translated, it gives CASSLTSGGRSSYEQYF.

The rearrangement uses TRBV6-5 and TRBJ1-2; D may be TRBD1 (5 bases). Germline V gives CDR1 MNHEY, CDR2 SVGAGI. Deletions cut 0 bases from V and 5 bases from J, with 7 bases between. The CDR3 totals 13 residues. The CDR3 here is CASSYSTAYGYTF. In DNA form, the CDR3 reads TGTGCCAGCAGTTACTCGACAGCTTATGGCTACACCTTC.

The J gene is TRBJ1-1, the V gene TRBV6-4; a possible D gene is TRBD1 (5 bases). V was pared by 2 bases and J by 0 bases, with 16 bases between. In germline, CDR1 is MRHNA, CDR2 SNTAGT. There are 17 residues in the CDR3. CDR3 nucleotide sequence: TGTGCCAGCAGTGACCCACGGCCCCACAGGTTGAACACTGAAGCTTTCTTT. It codes for CASSDPRPHRLNTEAFF.

CDR3 sequence: CASSLISPDTQYF. Here the CDR3 DNA reads TGTGCCAGCAGCTTAATTTCTCCAGATACGCAGTATTTT. This chain links TRBV7-3 with TRBJ2-3; D is uncertain. CDR3 length: 13 amino acids. V dropped 1 base and J dropped 4 bases, with 6 bases sitting between them. Germline CDR1 reads SGHTA; CDR2 reads FQGTGA.

This chain connects TRBV6-5 to TRBJ1-4; D is undetermined. CDR3 size: 15 residues. The germline V and J ends were trimmed by 4 bases and 0 bases, with 9 bases remaining between them. The germline V gene has CDR1 MNHEY and CDR2 SVGAGI. DNA for the CDR3: TGTGCCAGCAGTTCTGGGCGGGCAACTAATGAAAAACTGTTTTTT. This codes for CASSSGRATNEKLFF.

The chain recombines TRBV12-3 or TRBV12-4 with TRBJ2-2; no definite D call. CDR3 length equals 13 residues. The germline V and J ends were trimmed by 3 bases and 7 bases, with 9 bases remaining between them. Here the CDR3 DNA reads TGTGCCAGCAGTTTTTGGGCGAACGGGGAGCTGTTTTTT. This encodes CASSFWANGELFF.

V usage is TRBV9 and J usage is TRBJ1-2; TRBD1 matches 8 bases. The CDR3 is 14 amino acids. With V trimmed by 4 bases and J by 6 bases, 8 bases remained unmatched. Germline CDR1 is SGDLS and CDR2 is YYNGEE. In DNA, the CDR3 is TGTGCCAGCAGCACGCGGACAGGGAGAGATGGCTACACCTTC. Translating it yields CASSTRTGRDGYTF.

This clone was seen a handful of times. The chain uses TRBV15 and TRBJ1-6; D uncertain. Trimming pared 5 bases from V and 5 bases from J, leaving 10 bases between. The CDR3 covers 14 residues. Per the germline V gene, CDR1 is LNHNV and CDR2 is YYDKDF (reference sequence). The CDR3 spells CATSSTANNSPLHF. The CDR3 region has the DNA TGTGCCACCAGCTCTACTGCCAATAATTCACCCCTCCACTTT.

The chain carries TRBV11-1 and TRBJ2-3; the match to TRBD1 covers 10 bases. V trimming: 5 bases; J trimming: 1 base; junction bases outside the gene matches: 6. From germline, CDR1 is SGHAT and CDR2 FQDESV (reference sequence). This CDR3 region has 16 residues. The CDR3 protein is CASSVTGTGGTDTQYF. The CDR3 coding sequence is TGTGCCAGCAGCGTTACCGGGACAGGGGGCACAGATACGCAGTATTTT.

The chain links TRBV3-1 (or the pseudogene TRBV3-2) to TRBJ1-5, with 9 bases identical to TRBD1. V trimming: 4 bases; J trimming: 1 base; junction bases outside the gene matches: 2. Germline-derived CDR1 and CDR2 are LGHDT and YNNKEL (reference sequence). The CDR3 is made up of 15 amino acids. The CDR3 here is CASSPTGGSNQPQHF. Here the CDR3 DNA reads TGTGCCAGCAGCCCTACAGGGGGCAGCAATCAGCCCCAGCATTTT.

The J gene is TRBJ2-1, the V gene TRBV7-2; 8 nucleotides align to TRBD1. V lost 5 bases, J lost 15 bases, and 6 bases stayed unmatched. The CDR3 extends over 11 amino acids. Germline lookup yields CDR1 SGHTA and CDR2 FQGNSA. CDR3 nucleotides: TGTGCCAGCAGCCACCGACAGGGGATGTTCTTC. Protein sequence: CASSHRQGMFF.

V is TRBV3-1 (or the pseudogene TRBV3-2) and J is TRBJ1-1; no clear D. Trimming shortened V by 1 base and J by 1 base, and 7 bases separated the two germline ends. The CDR3 runs 14 residues. From germline, CDR1 is LGHDT and CDR2 YNNKEL (reference sequence). The CDR3 bases are TGTGCCAGCAGCCAAGGAGCAGGGAACACTGAAGCTTTCTTT. Encoded protein: CASSQGAGNTEAFF.

The genes are TRBV7-9 and TRBJ2-3; 7 nucleotides line up with TRBD1. The germline gives CDR1 SEHNR, CDR2 FQNEAQ (reference sequence). The CDR3 length is 15 residues. V lost 2 bases, J lost 0 bases, and 2 bases stayed unmatched. CDR3 in amino acids: CASSLQGVSTDTQYF. The CDR3 DNA reads as TGTGCCAGCAGCTTACAGGGGGTAAGCACAGATACGCAGTATTTT.

The rearrangement uses TRBV2 and TRBJ1-5, with 10 bases fitting TRBD1. V lost 7 bases and J lost 2; bases outside the gene matches: 5. This CDR3 spans 15 amino acids. Per germline, CDR1 SNHLY and CDR2 FYNNEI. In nucleotides, the CDR3 is TGTGCCAGCACCCGACAGGGGGCAGGCAATCAGCCCCAGCATTTT. Its translation is CASTRQGAGNQPQHF.

The genes are TRBV6-4 and TRBJ2-1; 13 bases agree with TRBD2. The CDR3 covers 15 residues. Trimming removed 5 bases from V and 8 bases from J; junction bases left unmatched: 6. Germline values: CDR1 MRHNA, CDR2 SNTAGT. CDR3 protein: CASSRTSGGAYEQFF. In nucleotides, the CDR3 is TGTGCCAGCAGTCGTACTAGCGGGGGGGCATATGAGCAGTTCTTC.